The text below deals with one T cell receptor beta chain. The sample belongs to a study of cytomegalovirus exposure and HLA in healthy donors. Vbeta (60) and Jbeta (13) primers were used in the PCR. Generated by immunoSEQ multiplex PCR, the TCRdb table keeps only in-frame clones and is missing some. The sample lists about 160,000 clones, about 85% occurring once. Germline V gene sequence: CDR1 SGHNT, CDR2 YYREEE (reference sequence). After removal of 4 bases from V and 0 bases from J, the junction contained 5 bases not matched to a gene. The CDR3 consists of 15 residues. The chain recombines TRBV5-4 with TRBJ2-7; 9 positions agree with TRBD2. Sequencing was carried out using PBMCs. The receptor comes from a man younger than 35 in good health and CMV-seropositive. The CDR3 nucleotides are TGTGCCAGCAGCCCTAGCGGGGCAAGCTCCTACGAGCAGTACTTC. It yields the protein CASSPSGASSYEQYF.